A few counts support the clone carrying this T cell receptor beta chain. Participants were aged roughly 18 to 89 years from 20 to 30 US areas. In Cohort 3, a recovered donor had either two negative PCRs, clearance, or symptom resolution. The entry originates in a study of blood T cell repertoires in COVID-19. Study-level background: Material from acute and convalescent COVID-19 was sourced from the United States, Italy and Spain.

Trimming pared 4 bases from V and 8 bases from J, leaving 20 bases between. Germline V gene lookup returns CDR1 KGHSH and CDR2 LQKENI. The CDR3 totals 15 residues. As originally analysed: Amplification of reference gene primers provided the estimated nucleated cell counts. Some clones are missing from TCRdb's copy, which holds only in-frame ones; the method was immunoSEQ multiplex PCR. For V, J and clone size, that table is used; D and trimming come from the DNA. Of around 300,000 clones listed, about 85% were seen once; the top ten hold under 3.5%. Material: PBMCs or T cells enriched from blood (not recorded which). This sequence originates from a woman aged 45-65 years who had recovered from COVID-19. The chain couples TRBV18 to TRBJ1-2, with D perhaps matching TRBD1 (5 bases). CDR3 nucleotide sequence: TGTGCCAGCTCACTGATGACAGATCCGGAGCTGGGCTACACCTTC. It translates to CASSLMTDPELGYTF.